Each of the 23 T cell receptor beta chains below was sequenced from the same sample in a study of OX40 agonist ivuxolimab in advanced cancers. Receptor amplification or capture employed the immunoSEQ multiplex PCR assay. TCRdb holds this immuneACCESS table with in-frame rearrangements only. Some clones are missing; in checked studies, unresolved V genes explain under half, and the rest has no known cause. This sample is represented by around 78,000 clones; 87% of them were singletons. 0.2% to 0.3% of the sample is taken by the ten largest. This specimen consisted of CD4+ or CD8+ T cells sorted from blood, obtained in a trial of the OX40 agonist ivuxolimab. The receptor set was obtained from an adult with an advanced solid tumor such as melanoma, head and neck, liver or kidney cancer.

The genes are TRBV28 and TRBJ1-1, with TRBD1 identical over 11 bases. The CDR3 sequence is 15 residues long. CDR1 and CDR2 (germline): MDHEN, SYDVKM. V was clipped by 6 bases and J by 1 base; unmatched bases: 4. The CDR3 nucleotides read TGTGCCAGCAGAAGTGGGACAGGGGGGAACACTGAAGCTTTCTTT. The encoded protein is CASRSGTGGNTEAFF. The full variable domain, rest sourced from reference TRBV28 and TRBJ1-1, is DVKVTQSSRYLVKRTGEKVFLECVQDMDHENMFWYRQDPGLGLRLIYFSYDVKMKEKGDIPEGYSVSREKKERFSLILESASTNQTSMYLCASRSGTGGNTEAFFGQGTRLTVV.

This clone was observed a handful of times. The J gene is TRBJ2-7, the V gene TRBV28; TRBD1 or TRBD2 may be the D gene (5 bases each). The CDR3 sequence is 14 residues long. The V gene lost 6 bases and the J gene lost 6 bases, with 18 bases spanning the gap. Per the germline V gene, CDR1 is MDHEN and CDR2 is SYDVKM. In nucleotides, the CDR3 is TGTGCCAGCAGGGGGACGTGGGTGAATCGCGAGCAGTACTTC. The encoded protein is CASRGTWVNREQYF.

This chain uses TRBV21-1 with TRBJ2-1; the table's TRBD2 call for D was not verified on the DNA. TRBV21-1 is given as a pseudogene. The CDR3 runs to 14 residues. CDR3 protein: CASSKLQGGGEQFF. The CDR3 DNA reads TGTGCCAGCAGCAAATTGCAGGGCGGGGGCGAGCAGTTCTTC.

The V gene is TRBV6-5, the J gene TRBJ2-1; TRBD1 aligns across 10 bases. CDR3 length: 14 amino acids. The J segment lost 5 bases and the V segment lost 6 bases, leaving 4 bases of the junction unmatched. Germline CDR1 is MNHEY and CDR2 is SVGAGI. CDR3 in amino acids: CASSRDRGHNEQFF. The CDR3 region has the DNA TGTGCCAGCAGCCGTGACAGGGGGCACAATGAGCAGTTCTTC.

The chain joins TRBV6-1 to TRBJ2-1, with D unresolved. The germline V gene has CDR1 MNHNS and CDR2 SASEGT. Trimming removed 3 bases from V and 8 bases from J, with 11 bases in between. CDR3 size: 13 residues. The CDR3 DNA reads TGTGCCAGCAGTGATCGGACGGGCGATGAGCAGTTCTTC. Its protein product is CASSDRTGDEQFF.

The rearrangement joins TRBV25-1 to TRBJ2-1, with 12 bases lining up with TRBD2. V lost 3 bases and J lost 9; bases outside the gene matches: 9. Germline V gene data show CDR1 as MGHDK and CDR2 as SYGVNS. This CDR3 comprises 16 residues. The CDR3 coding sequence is TGTGCCAGCAGTGACCTGACTAGCGGGAGTCGTTTTGAGCAGTTCTTC. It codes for CASSDLTSGSRFEQFF.

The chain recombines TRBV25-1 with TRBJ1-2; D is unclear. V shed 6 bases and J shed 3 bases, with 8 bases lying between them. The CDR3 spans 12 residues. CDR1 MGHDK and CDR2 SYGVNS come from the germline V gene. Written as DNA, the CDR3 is TGTGCCAGCAGCGAGGGATACTATGGCTACACCTTC. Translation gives CASSEGYYGYTF.

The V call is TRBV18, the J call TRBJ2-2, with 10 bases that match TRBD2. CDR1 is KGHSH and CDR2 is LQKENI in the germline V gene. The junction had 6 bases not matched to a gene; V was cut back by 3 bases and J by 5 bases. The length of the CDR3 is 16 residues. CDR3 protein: CASSPPSGSGTGELFF. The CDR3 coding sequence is TGTGCCAGCTCACCGCCTAGCGGGAGTGGGACCGGGGAGCTGTTTTTT.

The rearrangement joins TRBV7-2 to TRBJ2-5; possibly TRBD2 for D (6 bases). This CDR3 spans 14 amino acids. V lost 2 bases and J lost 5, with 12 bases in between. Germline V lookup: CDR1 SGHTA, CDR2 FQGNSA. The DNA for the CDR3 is TGTGCCAGCAGCTTAAGACTAGTTGAGGAGACCCAGTACTTC. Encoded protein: CASSLRLVEETQYF.

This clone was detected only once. CDR3 bases: TGTGCCAGCACTCTTATTGGGAAACTGTTTTTT. Translated: CASTLIGKLFF. The chain couples TRBV5-8 to TRBJ1-4; D uncertain. CDR1 and CDR2 from the germline V gene are SGHTS and YDEGEE. The ends were cut back, 6 bases at V and 11 bases at J, with 11 bases in the middle. This CDR3 has 11 residues.

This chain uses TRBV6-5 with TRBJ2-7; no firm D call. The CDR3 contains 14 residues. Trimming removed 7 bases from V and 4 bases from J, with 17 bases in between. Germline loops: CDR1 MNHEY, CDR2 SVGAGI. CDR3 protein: CASTPGQAQYEQYF. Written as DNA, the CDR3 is TGTGCCAGCACCCCCGGGCAGGCTCAGTACGAGCAGTACTTC.

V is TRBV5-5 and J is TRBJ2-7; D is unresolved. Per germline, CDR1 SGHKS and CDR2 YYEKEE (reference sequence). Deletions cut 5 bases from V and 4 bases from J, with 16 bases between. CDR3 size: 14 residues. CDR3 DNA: TGTGCCAGCAGTCTCGACACCGGGCGTTACGAGCAGTACTTC. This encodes CASSLDTGRYEQYF. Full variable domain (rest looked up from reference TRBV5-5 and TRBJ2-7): DAGVTQSPTHLIKTRGQQVTLRCSPISGHKSVSWYQQVLGQGPQFIFQYYEKEERGRGNFPDRFSARQFPNYSSELNVNALLLGDSALYLCASSLDTGRYEQYFGPGTRLTVT.

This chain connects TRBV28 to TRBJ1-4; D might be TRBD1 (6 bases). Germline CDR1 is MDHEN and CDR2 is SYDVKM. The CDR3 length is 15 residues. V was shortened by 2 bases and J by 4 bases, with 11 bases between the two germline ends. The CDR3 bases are TGTGCCAGCAGTTTAGCGGGGGGCCTTAATGAAAAACTGTTTTTT. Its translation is CASSLAGGLNEKLFF.

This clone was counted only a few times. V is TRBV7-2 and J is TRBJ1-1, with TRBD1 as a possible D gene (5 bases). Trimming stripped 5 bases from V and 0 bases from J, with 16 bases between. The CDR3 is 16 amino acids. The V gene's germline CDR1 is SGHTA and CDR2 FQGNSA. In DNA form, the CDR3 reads TGTGCCAGCAGCATCCAGGCGGGGGGTCTGAACACTGAAGCTTTCTTT. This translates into CASSIQAGGLNTEAFF.

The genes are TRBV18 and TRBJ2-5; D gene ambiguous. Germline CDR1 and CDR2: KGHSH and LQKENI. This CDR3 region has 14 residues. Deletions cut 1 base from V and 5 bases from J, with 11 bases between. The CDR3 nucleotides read TGTGCCAGCTCACCACAGGCTAGTACGGAGACCCAGTACTTC. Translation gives CASSPQASTETQYF.

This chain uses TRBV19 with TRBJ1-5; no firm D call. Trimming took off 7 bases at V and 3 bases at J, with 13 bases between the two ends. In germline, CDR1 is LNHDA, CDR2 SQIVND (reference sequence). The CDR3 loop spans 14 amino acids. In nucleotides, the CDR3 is TGTGCCAGTAATTACGGGCAGAACAATCAGCCCCAGCATTTT. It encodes CASNYGQNNQPQHF.

The CDR3 sequence is CASSLVEGATAEAFF. The CDR3 DNA reads as TGTGCCAGCAGCTTAGTCGAGGGGGCAACGGCTGAAGCTTTCTTT. The gene calls are TRBV7-2 and TRBJ1-1; 7 bases fit TRBD1. The V and J ends lost 1 base and 6 bases, in that order; junction bases with no gene match: 8. This CDR3 is 15 amino acids long. Per germline, CDR1 SGHTA and CDR2 FQGNSA.

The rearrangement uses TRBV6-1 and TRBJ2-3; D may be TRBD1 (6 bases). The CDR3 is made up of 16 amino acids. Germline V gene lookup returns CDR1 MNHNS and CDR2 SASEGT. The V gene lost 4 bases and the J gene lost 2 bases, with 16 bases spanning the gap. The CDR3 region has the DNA TGTGCCAGCAGTGTCATAGGGGGTTTCCTCACAGATACGCAGTATTTT. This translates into CASSVIGGFLTDTQYF.

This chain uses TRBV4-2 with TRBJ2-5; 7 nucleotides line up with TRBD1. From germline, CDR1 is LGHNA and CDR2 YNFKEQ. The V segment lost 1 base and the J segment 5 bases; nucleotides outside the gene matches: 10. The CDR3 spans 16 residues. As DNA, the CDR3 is TGTGCCAGCAGCCAAGGACCTGAGGGGGCACGGGAGACCCAGTACTTC. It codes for CASSQGPEGARETQYF.

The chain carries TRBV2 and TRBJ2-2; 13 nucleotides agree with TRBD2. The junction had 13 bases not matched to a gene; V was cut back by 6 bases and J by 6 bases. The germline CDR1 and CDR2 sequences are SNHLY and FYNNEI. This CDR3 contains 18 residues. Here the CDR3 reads CASSKMRTSGSTAGELFF. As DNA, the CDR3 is TGTGCCAGCAGCAAAATGCGGACTAGCGGGAGCACCGCCGGGGAGCTGTTTTTT.

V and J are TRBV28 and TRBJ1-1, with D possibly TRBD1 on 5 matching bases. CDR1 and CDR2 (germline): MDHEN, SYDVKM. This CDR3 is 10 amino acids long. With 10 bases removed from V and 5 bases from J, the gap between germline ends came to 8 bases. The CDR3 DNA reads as TGTGCCACCTCAGGGACTGAAGCTTTCTTT. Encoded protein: CATSGTEAFF.

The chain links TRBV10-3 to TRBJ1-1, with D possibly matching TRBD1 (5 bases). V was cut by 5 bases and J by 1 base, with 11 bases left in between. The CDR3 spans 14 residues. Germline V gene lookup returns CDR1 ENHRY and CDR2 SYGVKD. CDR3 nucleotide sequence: TGTGCCATCAGTTTGGGGGGGGAGAACACTGAAGCTTTCTTT. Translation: CAISLGGENTEAFF.

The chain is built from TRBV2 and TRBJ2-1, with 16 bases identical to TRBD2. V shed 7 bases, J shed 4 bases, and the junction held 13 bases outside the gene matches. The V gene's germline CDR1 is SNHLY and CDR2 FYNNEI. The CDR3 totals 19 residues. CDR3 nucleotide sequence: TGTGCCAGCAAACCGGGACTAGCGGGAGGGCCAGGGGGTTACAATGAGCAGTTCTTC. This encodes CASKPGLAGGPGGYNEQFF.